This TCR beta chain was profiled in a study of blood T cell repertoires in COVID-19. The CDR3 totals 15 residues. Trimming at V came to 5 bases and at J to 3 bases, leaving 7 bases not matched to a gene. Germline CDR1 and CDR2: MNHEY and SMNVEV (reference sequence). Study processing details: Estimated nucleated cell counts came from reference gene primer amplification. Clones were read by immunoSEQ multiplex PCR, and TCRdb kept only the in-frame ones, dropping some. V, J and clone size reflect that table, while D and trimming were determined from the DNA. Of 30,000 to 50,000 clones in the sample, around 96% were seen once.

The rearrangement links TRBV27 to TRBJ2-3; TRBD1 matches at 8 bases. The TCR originated in a human donor with active COVID-19. The donor label of this sample is uncertain. Sequencing was carried out using peripheral blood. The CDR3 DNA follows: TGTGCCAGCAGTCCCACCCGACAGGGGACAGATACGCAGTATTTT. It encodes CASSPTRQGTDTQYF.